This T cell receptor (beta chain) came from a study of cytomegalovirus exposure and HLA in healthy donors. Study-level results: In a later analysis, DRB1 alleles had the most associated TCRs; HLA-C alleles the fewest. CMV serostatus was the only immune exposure information that was available. Previous analysis showed most TCR beta V segments were productive about 87% or about 30% of the time.

Germline-derived CDR1 and CDR2 are MDHEN and SYDVKM. The V end lost 6 bases, the J end lost 1 base, and 9 bases lay between the germline ends. The CDR3 covers 13 residues. This PCR relied on a set of 60 Vbeta primers and 13 Jbeta primers. TCRdb keeps only in-frame clones here, not all; method: immunoSEQ multiplex PCR. The data contain tens of thousands of clones, more than 65% of them seen just once; the ten biggest clones take up around 16%. As concerns this clone: The antigen is undetermined.

The origin of this receptor is a woman aged 40-49 years in good health and CMV-seropositive. The sequencing input was PBMCs. V gene TRBV28 combines with J gene TRBJ1-1, with TRBD1 as a possible D gene (5 bases). The CDR3 reads CASRRTGNTEAFF. Here the CDR3 DNA reads TGTGCCAGCAGACGAACAGGGAACACTGAAGCTTTCTTT.